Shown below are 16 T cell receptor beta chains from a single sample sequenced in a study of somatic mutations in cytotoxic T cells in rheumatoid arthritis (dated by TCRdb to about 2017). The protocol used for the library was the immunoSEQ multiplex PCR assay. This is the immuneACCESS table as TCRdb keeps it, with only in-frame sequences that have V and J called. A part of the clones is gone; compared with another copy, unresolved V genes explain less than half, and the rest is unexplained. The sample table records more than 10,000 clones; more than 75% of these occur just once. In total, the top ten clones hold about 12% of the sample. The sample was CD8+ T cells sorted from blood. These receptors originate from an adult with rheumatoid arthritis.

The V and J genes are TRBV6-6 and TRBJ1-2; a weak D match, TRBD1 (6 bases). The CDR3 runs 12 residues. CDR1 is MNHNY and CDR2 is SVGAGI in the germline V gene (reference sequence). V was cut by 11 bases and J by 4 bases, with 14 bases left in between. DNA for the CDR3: TGTGCCCTTGGGGGCAGGTTCTATGGCTACACCTTC. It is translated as CALGGRFYGYTF.

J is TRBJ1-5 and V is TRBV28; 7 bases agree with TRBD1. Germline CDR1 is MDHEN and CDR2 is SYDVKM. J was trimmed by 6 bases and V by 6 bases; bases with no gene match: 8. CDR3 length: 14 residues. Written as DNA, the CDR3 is TGTGCCAGCAGCTACAGGGGATCGGGTCAGCCCCAGCATTTT. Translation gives CASSYRGSGQPQHF. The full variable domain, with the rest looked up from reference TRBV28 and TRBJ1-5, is DVKVTQSSRYLVKRTGEKVFLECVQDMDHENMFWYRQDPGLGLRLIYFSYDVKMKEKGDIPEGYSVSREKKERFSLILESASTNQTSMYLCASSYRGSGQPQHFGDGTRLSIL.

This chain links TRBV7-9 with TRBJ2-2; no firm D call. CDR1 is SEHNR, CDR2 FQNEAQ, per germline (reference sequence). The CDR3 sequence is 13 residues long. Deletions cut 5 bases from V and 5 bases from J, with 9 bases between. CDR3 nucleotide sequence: TGTGCCAGCAGCGCCCTAAGGACCGGGGAGCTGTTTTTT. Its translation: CASSALRTGELFF.

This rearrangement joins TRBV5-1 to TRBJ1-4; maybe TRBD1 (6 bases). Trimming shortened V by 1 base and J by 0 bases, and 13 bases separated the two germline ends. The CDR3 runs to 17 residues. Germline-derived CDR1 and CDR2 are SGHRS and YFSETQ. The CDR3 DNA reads TGCGCCAGCAGCTTGTTAGGGACACCATCAACTAATGAAAAACTGTTTTTT. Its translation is CASSLLGTPSTNEKLFF.

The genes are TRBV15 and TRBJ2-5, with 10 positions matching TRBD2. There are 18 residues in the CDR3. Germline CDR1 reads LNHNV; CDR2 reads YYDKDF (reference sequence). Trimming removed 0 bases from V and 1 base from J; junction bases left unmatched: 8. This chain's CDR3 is CATSRDGEASGGQETQYF. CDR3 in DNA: TGTGCCACCAGCAGAGATGGTGAGGCTAGCGGGGGCCAAGAGACCCAGTACTTC.

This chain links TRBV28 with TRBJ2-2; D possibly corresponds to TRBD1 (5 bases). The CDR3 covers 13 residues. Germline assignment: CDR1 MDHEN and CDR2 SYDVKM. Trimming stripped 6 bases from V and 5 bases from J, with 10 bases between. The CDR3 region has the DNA TGTGCCAGCAGACTGCAGGGTACCGGGGAGCTGTTTTTT. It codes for CASRLQGTGELFF.

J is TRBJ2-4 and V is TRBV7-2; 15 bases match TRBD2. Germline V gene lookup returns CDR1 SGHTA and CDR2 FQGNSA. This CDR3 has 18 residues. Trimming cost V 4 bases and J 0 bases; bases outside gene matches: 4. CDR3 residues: CASSYGLAGGLAKNIQYF. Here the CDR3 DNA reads TGTGCCAGCAGCTACGGACTAGCGGGGGGGTTAGCCAAAAACATTCAGTACTTC. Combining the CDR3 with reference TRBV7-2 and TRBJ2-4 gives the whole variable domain GAGVSQSPSNKVTEKGKDVELRCDPISGHTALYWYRQSLGQGLEFLIYFQGNSAPDKSGLPSDRFSAERTGGSVSTLTIQRTQQEDSAVYLCASSYGLAGGLAKNIQYFGAGTRLSVL.

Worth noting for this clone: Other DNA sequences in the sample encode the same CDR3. The CDR3 region is CASSLKGYEQYF. Here the CDR3 DNA reads TGTGCCAGCAGCTTGAAGGGATACGAGCAGTACTTC. The chain employs TRBV5-4 and TRBJ2-7; D gene uncertain. V was trimmed by 1 base and J by 4 bases, leaving 6 bases between them. The CDR3 extends over 12 amino acids. The germline CDR1 and CDR2 sequences are SGHNT and YYREEE (reference sequence). Drawing the rest from reference TRBV5-4 and TRBJ2-7, the complete variable domain is ETGVTQSPTHLIKTRGQQVTLRCSSQSGHNTVSWYQQALGQGPQFIFQYYREEENGRGNFPPRFSGLQFPNYSSELNVNALELDDSALYLCASSLKGYEQYFGPGTRLTVT.

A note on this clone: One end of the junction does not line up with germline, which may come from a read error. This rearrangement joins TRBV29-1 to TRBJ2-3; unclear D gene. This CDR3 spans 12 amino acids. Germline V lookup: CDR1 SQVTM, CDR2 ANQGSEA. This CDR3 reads CSVVLSRDTQYF. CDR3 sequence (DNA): TGCAGCGTTGTGCTCAGCAGAGATACGCAGTATTTT.

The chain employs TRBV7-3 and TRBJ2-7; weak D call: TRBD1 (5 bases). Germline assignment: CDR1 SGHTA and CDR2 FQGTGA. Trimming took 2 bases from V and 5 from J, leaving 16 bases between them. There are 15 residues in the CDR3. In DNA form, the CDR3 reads TGTGCCAGCAGCTTACTCCCCAGGGCGTACAACGAGCAGTACTTC. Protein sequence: CASSLLPRAYNEQYF.

CDR3 DNA: TGTGCCAGCAGCTCTAGTTTACCGGGACAGGGGTGGGGACCCCTCCACTTT. This encodes CASSSSLPGQGWGPLHF. The V gene is TRBV7-9, the J gene TRBJ1-6, with TRBD1 matching 10 bases. Germline CDR1 and CDR2: SEHNR and FQNEAQ (reference sequence). Trimming cost V 4 bases and J 12 bases; bases outside gene matches: 15. The CDR3 spans 17 residues.

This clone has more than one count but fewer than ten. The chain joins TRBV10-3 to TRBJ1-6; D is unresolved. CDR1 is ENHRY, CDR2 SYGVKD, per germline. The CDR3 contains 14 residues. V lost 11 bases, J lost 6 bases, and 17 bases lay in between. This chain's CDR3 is CAVRGTSLNSPLHF. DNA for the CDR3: TGTGCCGTACGAGGAACCTCCCTTAATTCACCCCTCCACTTT.

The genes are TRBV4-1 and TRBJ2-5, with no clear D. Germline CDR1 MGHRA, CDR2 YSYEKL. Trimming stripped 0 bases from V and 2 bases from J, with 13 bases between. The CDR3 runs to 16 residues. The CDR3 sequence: CASSQEPVSYQETQYF. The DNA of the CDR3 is TGCGCCAGCAGCCAAGAACCGGTCAGCTATCAAGAGACCCAGTACTTC.

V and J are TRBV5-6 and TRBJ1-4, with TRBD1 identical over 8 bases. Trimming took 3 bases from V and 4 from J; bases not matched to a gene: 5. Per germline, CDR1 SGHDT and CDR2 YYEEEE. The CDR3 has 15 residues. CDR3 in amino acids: CASSYPGQDNEKLFF. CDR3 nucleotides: TGTGCCAGCAGCTATCCGGGACAGGATAATGAAAAACTGTTTTTT.

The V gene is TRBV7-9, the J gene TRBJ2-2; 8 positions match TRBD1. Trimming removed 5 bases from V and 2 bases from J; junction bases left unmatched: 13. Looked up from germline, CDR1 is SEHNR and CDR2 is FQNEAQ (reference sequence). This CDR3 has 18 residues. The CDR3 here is CASSPSPDRAVNTGELFF. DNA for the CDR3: TGTGCCAGCAGCCCCTCACCGGACAGGGCTGTTAACACCGGGGAGCTGTTTTTT.

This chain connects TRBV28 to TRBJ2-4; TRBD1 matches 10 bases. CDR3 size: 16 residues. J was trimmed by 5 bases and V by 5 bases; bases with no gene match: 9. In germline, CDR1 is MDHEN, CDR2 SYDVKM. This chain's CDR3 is CASSVRTGGRENIQYF. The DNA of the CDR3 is TGTGCCAGCAGTGTTAGGACAGGGGGGAGAGAAAACATTCAGTACTTC.